A selection of T cell receptor beta chains follows, all from one sample in a study of OX40 agonist ivuxolimab in advanced cancers. Sequenced by immunoSEQ multiplex PCR; TCRdb stores in-frame clones only, minus some. In the table there are roughly 64,000 clones, roughly 80% of which are singletons. The sequenced sample was CD4+ or CD8+ T cells sorted from blood, obtained in a trial of the OX40 agonist ivuxolimab. These receptors were collected from an adult with an advanced solid tumor such as melanoma, head and neck, liver or kidney cancer. CDR3s include the opening cysteine and the closing phenylalanine or tryptophan. A D gene is named only where the DNA matches it firmly. A clone size is listed for some rows: how often the clone was seen (once, few, many), or a class if it is expanded.

clone_size	j_call	v_call	d_call	cdr3_nt	cdr3_aa
-	TRBJ1-1	TRBV10-1	-	TGCGCCAGCAGTGACGAGAAGAATACTGAAGCTTTCTTT	CASSDEKNTEAFF
-	TRBJ2-7	TRBV5-1	-	TGCGCCAGCAGCTTGGCCCCCTCTGGGGGGGCCTCCTACGAGCAGTACTTC	CASSLAPSGGASYEQYF
few	TRBJ1-2	TRBV7-9	-	TGTGCCAGCACCCCCTTCGTGGGCGGGGGCTACACCTTC	CASTPFVGGGYTF
-	TRBJ2-3	TRBV11-3	-	TGTGCCAGCAGCTTAGAAATACCAAGGTTCACAGATACGCAGTATTTT	CASSLEIPRFTDTQYF
-	TRBJ1-1	TRBV7-3	-	TGTGCCAGCAGCCAAACGAGGGACACTGAAGCTTTCTTT	CASSQTRDTEAFF
-	TRBJ2-1	TRBV6-6	-	TGTGCCAGCAGTCACCCCGGCAGCTACAATGAGCAGTTCTTC	CASSHPGSYNEQFF
-	TRBJ1-6	TRBV11-3	-	TGTGCCAGCAGCTCAACAGGGACTGATAATTCACCCCTCCACTTT	CASSSTGTDNSPLHF
-	TRBJ2-2	TRBV10-1	-	TGCGCCAGCAGTGTATTGATCACCGGGGAGCTGTTTTTT	CASSVLITGELFF
-	TRBJ2-1	TRBV4-1	-	TGCGCCAGCAGCCGAAGCTCTCGCGCGAGCTCCTACAATGAGCAGTTCTTC	CASSRSSRASSYNEQFF
-	TRBJ1-1	TRBV19	-	TGTGCCAGTAGTATCGCAGGGAGGATGAACACTGAAGCTTTCTTT	CASSIAGRMNTEAFF
-	TRBJ2-3	TRBV15	-	TGTGCCACCAGCAGAGATTGGGGGTTCGGAGCCGTTGGCACAGATACGCAGTATTTT	CATSRDWGFGAVGTDTQYF
-	TRBJ2-5	TRBV7-2	TRBD2	TGTGCCAGCAGCCCGATGACTAGCTCGGAGACCCAGTACTTC	CASSPMTSSETQYF
once	TRBJ1-2	TRBV7-2	-	TGTGCCAGCAGCCTAGGCGGGAGTAACTATGGCTACACCTTC	CASSLGGSNYGYTF
-	TRBJ2-1	TRBV29-1	-	TGCAGCGTCACCGGAGGGGTTGCATTGGGTGAGCAGTTCTTC	CSVTGGVALGEQFF
-	TRBJ1-1	TRBV5-1	TRBD1	TGCGCCAGCAGCCGCCCCGGGACAGGGAGTGAAGCTTTCTTT	CASSRPGTGSEAFF
-	TRBJ2-1	TRBV30	TRBD2	TGTGCCTGGAGGGGACTAGCGGAATACAATGAGCAGTTCTTC	CAWRGLAEYNEQFF
-	TRBJ1-3	TRBV6-5	TRBD1	TGTGCCAGCAGTTACCGACAGGGAAGCGGAAACACCATATATTTT	CASSYRQGSGNTIYF
-	TRBJ1-2	TRBV6-1	TRBD1	TGTGCCAGCAGGGGGACAGGGGATTTTGGCTACACCTTC	CASRGTGDFGYTF
-	TRBJ2-1	TRBV4-2	TRBD2	TGTGCCAGCAGGCCACTAGCGGGCGATGGCGATGAGCAGTTCTTC	CASRPLAGDGDEQFF
-	TRBJ1-4	TRBV10-3	TRBD1	TGTGCCACGAGACCGACAGGGGGGCGTGAAAAACTGTTTTTT	CATRPTGGREKLFF
-	TRBJ2-3	TRBV15	TRBD2	TGTGCCACCAGCAGAGAAAAGCGGGGAACTAGCACAGATACGCAGTATTTT	CATSREKRGTSTDTQYF
-	TRBJ2-1	TRBV6-5	TRBD2	TGTGCCAGCAGACCGGCTAGCGGGGGGAACAATGAGCAGTTCTTC	CASRPASGGNNEQFF
-	TRBJ1-5	TRBV6-5	-	TGTGCCAGCAGTTACTCAAGTACGCGCCAGCCCCAGCATTTT	CASSYSSTRQPQHF
few	TRBJ1-1	TRBV6-5	-	TGTGCCAGCAGTAGGGTGGTCGACACTGAAGCTTTCTTT	CASSRVVDTEAFF
-	TRBJ2-7	TRBV7-2	-	TGTGCCAGCAGCCAAGCTCGGGGATCTGCTTACGAGCAGTACTTC	CASSQARGSAYEQYF
-	TRBJ1-4	TRBV18	TRBD1	TGTGCCAGCTCACTACCACCTCCGACAGGGCGGGATGAAAAACTGTTTTTT	CASSLPPPTGRDEKLFF
few	TRBJ1-2	TRBV7-9	-	TGTGCCAGCAGCTTATACAACGGCGGCTACACCTTC	CASSLYNGGYTF
once	TRBJ1-1	TRBV27	-	TGTGCCAGCAGTTTATCGACCACCTACGGGACTGAAGCTTTCTTT	CASSLSTTYGTEAFF
-	TRBJ2-1	TRBV5-1	-	TGCGCCAGCAGCTTGGACGGGGGAGGCTCCTACAATGAGCAGTTCTTC	CASSLDGGGSYNEQFF
-	TRBJ2-7	TRBV7-9	TRBD1	TGTGCCAGCAGCCCCCGGACAGGGGAGATAGCCTACGAGCAGTACTTC	CASSPRTGEIAYEQYF
-	TRBJ2-7	TRBV7-2	TRBD2	TGTGCCAGCAGCATGGCAGCGGGAGAGGGAAGGGAGCAGTACTTC	CASSMAAGEGREQYF
-	TRBJ1-3	TRBV29-1	TRBD1	TGCAGCGTCTGGACAGGGAGAGGAAACACCATATATTTT	CSVWTGRGNTIYF
few	TRBJ2-2	TRBV7-3	TRBD1	TGTGCCAGCAGCATACAGGGGACGAACACCGGGGAGCTGTTTTTT	CASSIQGTNTGELFF
once	TRBJ1-2	TRBV14	-	TGTGCCAGCAGCCAGGGATACACCCTCGGCTACACCTTC	CASSQGYTLGYTF
-	TRBJ1-1	TRBV9	TRBD1	TGTGCCAGCAGGGCCGGGACAGGTGGAGTGCACACTGAAGCTTTCTTT	CASRAGTGGVHTEAFF
-	TRBJ1-3	TRBV30	-	TGTGCATCCTCCACAGGCTCTGGAAACACCATATATTTT	CASSTGSGNTIYF
-	TRBJ2-7	TRBV9	-	TGTGCCAGCAGCGTAGGGGGGACCAACTCCTACGAGCAGTACTTC	CASSVGGTNSYEQYF